The source of this T cell receptor (beta chain) is a study of cytomegalovirus exposure and HLA in healthy donors. General study findings and limits: Reported findings show TCR beta sequences accurately forecast HLA-A and HLA-B alleles in most subjects. A missense variant in DCLRE1C was later tied to TCR beta V- and J-gene trimming. The study listed around 150 cytomegalovirus-associated TCR beta chains.

CDR1 MNHEY and CDR2 SMNVEV come from the germline V gene (reference sequence). The CDR3 is made up of 12 amino acids. V lost 6 bases, J lost 7 bases, and 5 bases stayed unmatched. PCR amplification relied on 60 Vbeta primers (plus 13 Jbeta primers). Generated by immunoSEQ multiplex PCR, the TCRdb table keeps only in-frame clones and is missing some. The table has about 150,000 clones, roughly 65% seen once. Comments on this clone: Its antigen is undetermined.

The sequenced material came from PBMCs. The chain recombines TRBV27 with TRBJ1-2, with 7 bases fitting TRBD1. The TCR comes from a man in his 60s in good health and CMV-seronegative. The CDR3 nucleotides are TGTGCCAGCAGCCGACAGGGAGGTGGCTACACCTTC. Amino acids: CASSRQGGGYTF.